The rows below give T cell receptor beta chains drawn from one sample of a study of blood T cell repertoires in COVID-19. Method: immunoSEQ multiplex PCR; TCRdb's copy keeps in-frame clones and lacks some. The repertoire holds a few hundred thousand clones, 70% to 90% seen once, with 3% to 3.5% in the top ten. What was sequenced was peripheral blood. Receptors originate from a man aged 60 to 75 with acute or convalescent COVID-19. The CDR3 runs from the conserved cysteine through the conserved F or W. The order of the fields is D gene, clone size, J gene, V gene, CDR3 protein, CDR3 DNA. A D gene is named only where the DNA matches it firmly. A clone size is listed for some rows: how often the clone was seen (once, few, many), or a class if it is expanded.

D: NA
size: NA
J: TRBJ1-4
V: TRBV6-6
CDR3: CASRLSGTNEKLFF
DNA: TGTGCCAGCAGACTGTCAGGGACTAATGAAAAACTGTTTTTT

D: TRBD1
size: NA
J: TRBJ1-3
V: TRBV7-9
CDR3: CASSSTGVWAGNTIYF
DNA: TGTGCCAGCAGCTCAACAGGGGTCTGGGCTGGAAACACCATATATTTT

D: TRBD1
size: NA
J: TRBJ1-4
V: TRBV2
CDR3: CASSRDSFNEKLFF
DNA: TGTGCCAGCAGCAGGGACAGCTTTAATGAAAAACTGTTTTTT

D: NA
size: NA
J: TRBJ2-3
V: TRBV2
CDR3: CASNFLGGDTQYF
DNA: TGTGCCAGCAACTTTCTCGGGGGTGATACGCAGTATTTT

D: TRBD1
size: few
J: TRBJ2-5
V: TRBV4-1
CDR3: CASSQVPINFLTGTGNFTQYF
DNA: TGCGCCAGCAGCCAAGTGCCTATAAATTTTCTAACCGGGACAGGAAATTTTACCCAGTACTTC

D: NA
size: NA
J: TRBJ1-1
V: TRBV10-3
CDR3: CAISESTRSNAEAFF
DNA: TGTGCCATCAGTGAGTCGACACGGTCGAATGCTGAAGCTTTCTTT

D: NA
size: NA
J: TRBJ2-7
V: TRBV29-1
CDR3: CSVAFAYEQYF
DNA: TGCAGCGTTGCTTTTGCCTACGAGCAGTACTTC

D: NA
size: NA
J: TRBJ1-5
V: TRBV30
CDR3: CAWNLGAVNQPQHF
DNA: TGTGCCTGGAATCTTGGGGCAGTAAATCAGCCCCAGCATTTT

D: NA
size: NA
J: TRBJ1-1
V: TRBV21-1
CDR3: CASSFVRVAFF
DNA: TGTGCCAGCAGTTTCGTCCGGGTAGCTTTCTTT

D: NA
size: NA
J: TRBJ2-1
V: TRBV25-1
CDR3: CASSEEGSSYNEQFF
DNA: TGTGCCAGCAGTGAGGAGGGAAGCTCCTACAATGAGCAGTTCTTC

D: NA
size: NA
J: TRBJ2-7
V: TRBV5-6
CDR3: CASTLGAAHYEQYF
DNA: TGTGCCAGCACCCTAGGAGCCGCCCACTACGAGCAGTACTTC

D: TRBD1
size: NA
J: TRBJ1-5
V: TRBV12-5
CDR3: CASGPGQATDQPQHF
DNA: TGTGCTAGTGGTCCGGGACAGGCGACCGATCAGCCCCAGCATTTT